The 32 T cell receptor beta chains listed next were all sequenced from one sample in a study of T cells after yellow fever vaccination. TCRdb re-analysed the 5' RACE reads in MiXCR, keeping a single row per CDR3 protein. The sample consists of around 250,000 distinct CDR3 sequences, about 5.2% of them appearing once. The sample was CD4+ T cells sorted from PBMCs, taken on the day of the yellow fever booster vaccination. Receptors were obtained from a man aged 18 to 29 who received the YFV17D yellow fever vaccine.

The chain employs TRBV12-3 or TRBV12-4 and TRBJ1-5; D gene uncertain. Trimming shortened V by 3 bases and J by 6 bases, and 9 bases separated the two germline ends. This CDR3 has 13 amino acids. The chain's CDR3 is CASSFRIPQPQHF. Here the CDR3 DNA reads TGTGCCAGCAGTTTTCGGATCCCTCAGCCCCAGCATTTT.

This clonotype was seen a handful of times. The rearrangement uses TRBV29-1 and TRBJ1-3; tentatively, D is TRBD1 (5 bases). The germline V gene encodes CDR1 SQVTM and CDR2 ANQGSEA. The CDR3 is 13 residues long. The V gene lost 4 bases and the J gene lost 4 bases, with 11 bases spanning the gap. CDR3 sequence reads: CSVAGTMGNTIYF. The CDR3 DNA follows: TGCAGCGTTGCAGGGACGATGGGAAACACCATATATTTT.

This clonotype showed up just a few times. The V and J genes are TRBV18 and TRBJ2-4, with no clear D. In germline, CDR1 is KGHSH, CDR2 LQKENI. V shed 5 bases and J shed 9 bases, with 14 bases lying between them. CDR3 size: 13 residues. For the CDR3, the DNA is TGTGCCAGCTCATCAGAGCCCATGGCCATTCAGTACTTC. Protein product: CASSSEPMAIQYF. Together with reference TRBV18 and TRBJ2-4, the CDR3 gives the full variable domain: NAGVMQNPRHLVRRRGQEARLRCSPMKGHSHVYWYRQLPEEGLKFMVYLQKENIIDESGMPKERFSAEFPKEGPSILRIQQVVRGDSAAYFCASSSEPMAIQYFGAGTRLSVL.

This clonotype came up a few times. CDR3 coding DNA: TGTGCCAGCACCTGGGACGCATTGGGCGAGCAGTACGTC. Protein sequence: CASTWDALGEQYV. The chain joins TRBV6-2 or TRBV6-3 to TRBJ2-7; D is possibly TRBD1 or TRBD2 (5 bases each). With 7 bases removed from V and 6 bases from J, the gap between germline ends came to 16 bases. Germline loops: CDR1 MNHEY, CDR2 SVGEGT. The CDR3 consists of 13 residues.

The table lists this clonotype with a few counts. This chain connects TRBV15 to TRBJ1-2; D not certain. The V and J ends lost 0 bases and 4 bases respectively, with 12 bases between them. Germline CDR1 is LNHNV and CDR2 is YYDKDF (reference sequence). The CDR3 contains 15 residues. In DNA form, the CDR3 reads TGTGCCACCAGCAGAGAGACCAGTGTAGGCTATGGCTACACCTTC. As protein: CATSRETSVGYGYTF.

This chain uses TRBV7-2 with TRBJ2-3; TRBD2 aligns across 15 bases. Trimming took 3 bases from V and 2 from J; bases not matched to a gene: 9. CDR3 length: 19 residues. CDR1 and CDR2 from the germline V gene are SGHTA and FQGNSA. The chain's CDR3 is CASSFPGLAGGYHTDTQYF. The CDR3 DNA follows: TGTGCCAGCAGCTTTCCGGGACTAGCGGGGGGCTACCACACAGATACGCAGTATTTT.

The chain uses TRBV7-8 and TRBJ2-3; D uncertain. CDR1 and CDR2 from the germline V gene are SGHVS and FQNEAQ. The ends were cut back, 4 bases at V and 0 bases at J, with 8 bases in the middle. The length of the CDR3 is 14 residues. CDR3 loop: CASSSRWSTDTQYF. The CDR3 DNA reads TGTGCCAGCAGCTCGAGATGGAGCACAGATACGCAGTATTTT. Using reference TRBV7-8 and TRBJ2-3 for the parts outside the CDR3, the full variable domain is GAGVSQSPRYKVAKRGQDVALRCDPISGHVSLFWYQQALGQGPEFLTYFQNEAQLDKSGLPSDRFFAERPEGSVSTLKIQRTQQEDSAVYLCASSSRWSTDTQYFGPGTRLTVL.

This clonotype showed up just once. The V and J genes are TRBV20-1 and TRBJ1-1, with D possibly TRBD1 on 5 matching bases. The germline V gene has CDR1 DFQATT and CDR2 SNEGSKA (reference sequence). V was trimmed by 5 bases and J by 1 base, leaving 14 bases between them. This CDR3 is built from 14 residues. This chain's CDR3 is CSAPMGTGNTEAFF. The DNA of the CDR3 is TGCAGTGCTCCAATGGGGACTGGGAACACTGAAGCTTTCTTT.

The chain has TRBV4-3 and TRBJ1-2; D remains unclear. The CDR3 is made up of 13 amino acids. V was pared by 1 base and J by 4 bases, with 7 bases between. The germline V gene has CDR1 LGHNA and CDR2 YSLEER. CDR3 protein: CASSQGGSYGYTF. The CDR3 DNA reads as TGCGCCAGCAGCCAAGGAGGGAGCTATGGCTACACCTTC.

This clonotype came up many times. The rearrangement links TRBV12-3 or TRBV12-4 to TRBJ2-3; 8 bases match TRBD2. The CDR3 contains 15 residues. Germline trimming cut 6 bases from V and 2 bases from J; bases unmatched to any gene: 7. Here the CDR3 reads CASSMTSAPTDTQYF. CDR3 bases: TGTGCCAGCAGCATGACTAGCGCACCCACAGATACGCAGTATTTT.

This chain joins TRBV4-3 and TRBJ1-1; D perhaps matches TRBD1 (6 bases). The V end was cut by 6 bases, the J end by 1 base, with 15 bases between. CDR1 is LGHNA and CDR2 is YSLEER in the germline V gene. CDR3 length: 15 amino acids. The CDR3 here is CASRVGGRRNTEAFF. The CDR3 DNA follows: TGCGCCAGCAGAGTAGGGGGGAGAAGGAACACTGAAGCTTTCTTT.

This clonotype was observed at least ten times. The chain employs TRBV6-2 or TRBV6-3 and TRBJ1-5; D uncertain. Germline CDR1 MNHEY, CDR2 SVGEGT. V was pared by 8 bases and J by 5 bases, with 10 bases between. The CDR3 extends over 12 amino acids. This CDR3 is CASASSYQPQHF. CDR3 in DNA: TGTGCCAGCGCTTCCTCCTATCAGCCCCAGCATTTT.

The V gene is TRBV30, the J gene TRBJ1-4; D is possibly TRBD1 (6 bases). The CDR3 length is 13 residues. Germline V gives CDR1 GTSNPN, CDR2 SVGIG (reference sequence). V was pared by 5 bases and J by 3 bases, with 10 bases between. In DNA, the CDR3 is TGTGCCTGGGAACAGGGCGCTAATGAAAAACTGTTTTTT. Protein product: CAWEQGANEKLFF.

In regard to this clonotype: One end of the junction varies from germline; a read error may be responsible. This chain joins TRBV11-2 and TRBJ2-1; TRBD1 matches at 10 bases. CDR1 is SGHAT and CDR2 is FQNNGV in the germline V gene. This CDR3 contains 15 residues. The CDR3 spells CASRLRDRGYNDQFF. The CDR3 DNA is TGTGCCAGCAGACTCCGGGACAGGGGCTACAATGACCAGTTCTTC.

A few counts support this clonotype. The chain joins TRBV7-9 to TRBJ2-7; either TRBD1 or TRBD2 may fit D (5 bases each). CDR3 length: 13 residues. V was cut by 5 bases and J by 6 bases, with 14 bases left in between. CDR1 and CDR2 (germline): SEHNR, FQNEAQ (reference sequence). CDR3: CASSRGGDGEQYF. As DNA, the CDR3 is TGTGCCAGCAGCCGTGGGGGAGACGGCGAGCAGTACTTC.

This clonotype has ten or more counts. In DNA form, the CDR3 reads TGTGCCAGCAGCCCCGGTTGGCGGATGAACACTGAAGCTTTCTTT. It yields the protein CASSPGWRMNTEAFF. The gene calls are TRBV9 and TRBJ1-1; no reliable D call. Germline CDR1 is SGDLS and CDR2 is YYNGEE. With 4 bases removed from V and 0 bases from J, the gap between germline ends came to 13 bases. This CDR3 contains 15 residues.

The J gene is TRBJ2-7, the V gene TRBV5-1, with 8 bases identical to TRBD1. The CDR3 loop spans 17 amino acids. Per the germline V gene, CDR1 is SGHRS and CDR2 is YFSETQ. V shed 0 bases, J shed 6 bases, and the junction held 14 bases outside the gene matches. The CDR3 DNA reads as TGCGCCAGCAGCTTGGTGGGGACAGGACCCGGTCGCGGCGAGCAGTACTTC. Its translation is CASSLVGTGPGRGEQYF.

This clonotype has a count of ten or more. This rearrangement joins TRBV7-2 to TRBJ2-5, with D possibly being TRBD1 (6 bases). There are 14 residues in the CDR3. CDR1 and CDR2 (germline): SGHTA, FQGNSA. V lost 1 base and J 2 bases, leaving 8 bases between the germline ends. The CDR3 DNA follows: TGTGCCAGCAGCTTAGTAGGACAGCAAGAGACCCAGTACTTC. Protein: CASSLVGQQETQYF.

This clonotype has a count of ten or more. V gene TRBV9 combines with J gene TRBJ1-1; possibly TRBD1 for D (6 bases). Germline V gene sequence: CDR1 SGDLS, CDR2 YYNGEE. V gave up 4 bases and J gave up 6 bases, with 19 bases separating them. The CDR3 covers 15 residues. This CDR3 is CASSPGGAQSAEAFF. CDR3 nucleotide sequence: TGTGCCAGCAGCCCCGGGGGGGCCCAAAGCGCTGAAGCTTTCTTT.

At least ten counts were recorded for this clonotype. The V gene is TRBV7-2, the J gene TRBJ2-3, with 8 bases that match TRBD2. The germline V gene encodes CDR1 SGHTA and CDR2 FQGNSA. The J segment lost 4 bases and the V segment lost 6 bases, leaving 3 bases of the junction unmatched. This CDR3 has 13 amino acids. The CDR3 sequence: CASRKRGSDTQYF. The CDR3 DNA follows: TGTGCCAGCAGAAAGCGGGGGTCAGATACGCAGTATTTT.

In DNA, the CDR3 is TGCGCCAGCAGCTTGGGATATGGAGCGGGAAGCTCCTACGAGCAGTACGTC. Translating it yields CASSLGYGAGSSYEQYV. The V call is TRBV5-1, the J call TRBJ2-7, with 7 bases aligning to TRBD2. With 0 bases clipped from V and 0 bases from J, the junction kept 9 bases outside the gene matches. Germline CDR1 SGHRS, CDR2 YFSETQ. The CDR3 has 17 amino acids.

CDR3 sequence (DNA): TGCGCCAGCAGAAATGTAGGATCTAACTATGGCTACACCTTC. Translating it yields CASRNVGSNYGYTF. V gene TRBV4-1 combines with J gene TRBJ1-2, with D uncertain. Germline V gene sequence: CDR1 MGHRA, CDR2 YSYEKL. CDR3 size: 14 residues. Trimming stripped 6 bases from V and 0 bases from J, with 11 bases between.

This clonotype was counted a single time. The V gene is TRBV3-1, the J gene TRBJ1-1; D possibly corresponds to TRBD1 (5 bases). Trimming removed 1 base at V and 5 bases at J, with 8 bases between. Germline-derived CDR1 and CDR2 are LGHDT and YNNKEL (reference sequence). This CDR3 is built from 13 residues. CDR3 sequence reads: CASSQGQGTEAFF. The CDR3 nucleotides read TGTGCCAGCAGCCAAGGTCAGGGAACTGAAGCTTTCTTT.

This clonotype has at least ten counts. The rearrangement joins TRBV4-1 to TRBJ1-4; perhaps TRBD1 as D (5 bases). V was shortened by 1 base and J by 0 bases, with 9 bases between the two germline ends. Per germline, CDR1 MGHRA and CDR2 YSYEKL. The CDR3 covers 16 residues. The CDR3 protein is CASSQAGGATNEKLFF. The DNA of the CDR3 is TGCGCCAGCAGCCAAGCCGGAGGGGCAACTAATGAAAAACTGTTTTTT.

The chain has TRBV12-3 or TRBV12-4 and TRBJ1-1, with D possibly being TRBD1 (5 bases). V gave up 1 base and J gave up 7 bases, with 7 bases separating them. The CDR3 is 12 residues long. The CDR3 nucleotides read TGTGCCAGCAGTTTAGGCAGGGATGAAGCTTTCTTT. It codes for CASSLGRDEAFF.

This clonotype was seen a few times. This chain uses TRBV7-2 with TRBJ1-1, with a tentative D call TRBD1 (6 bases). CDR3 size: 15 residues. The V gene's germline CDR1 is SGHTA and CDR2 FQGNSA. V was pared by 2 bases and J by 5 bases, with 15 bases between. This CDR3 reads CASSLWGAGNTEAFF. For the CDR3, the DNA is TGTGCCAGCAGCTTATGGGGGGCAGGGAATACTGAAGCTTTCTTT.

The chain recombines TRBV9 with TRBJ2-1; the D gene is possibly TRBD2 (5 bases). The germline V gene encodes CDR1 SGDLS and CDR2 YYNGEE. V was shortened by 4 bases and J by 12 bases, with 17 bases between the two germline ends. The CDR3 is 13 residues long. The chain's CDR3 is CASSHPPSQRQFF. The DNA of the CDR3 is TGTGCCAGCAGCCACCCCCCTAGCCAGCGGCAGTTCTTC.

The chain is built from TRBV12-3 or TRBV12-4 and TRBJ2-3; unclear D gene. With 3 bases removed from V and 5 bases from J, the gap between germline ends came to 9 bases. This CDR3 has 13 residues. The chain's CDR3 is CASSFDRRDTQYF. The CDR3 DNA sequence: TGTGCCAGCAGTTTTGATCGAAGAGATACGCAGTATTTT.

The chain is built from TRBV5-1 and TRBJ1-3; D gene uncertain. The CDR3 runs to 15 residues. Germline values: CDR1 SGHRS, CDR2 YFSETQ. V shed 2 bases and J shed 2 bases, with 11 bases lying between them. Written as DNA, the CDR3 is TGCGCCAGCAGCTTCACTATAGGAGCTGGAAACACCATATATTTT. Amino acid sequence: CASSFTIGAGNTIYF.

This clonotype was found a few times. The chain recombines TRBV20-1 with TRBJ1-4; D is uncertain. The CDR3 totals 13 residues. V lost 5 bases to trimming and J lost 3 bases, with 10 bases between them. Germline values: CDR1 DFQATT, CDR2 SNEGSKA (reference sequence). The CDR3 DNA reads TGCAGTGCTGGTACAGCTTCTAATGAAAAACTGTTTTTT. It translates to CSAGTASNEKLFF.

This clonotype was counted many times. The V and J genes are TRBV5-1 and TRBJ2-7; D is uncertain. This CDR3 is built from 11 residues. CDR1 is SGHRS and CDR2 is YFSETQ in the germline V gene. The germline V and J ends were trimmed by 7 bases and 5 bases, with 10 bases remaining between them. The CDR3 spells CASVRRNEQYV. The CDR3 coding sequence is TGCGCCAGCGTACGGCGGAACGAGCAGTACGTC.

This clonotype was seen many times. This rearrangement joins TRBV6-5 to TRBJ1-1; D is undetermined. The CDR3 has 11 amino acids. V lost 6 bases and J lost 0, with 2 bases in between. Germline loops: CDR1 MNHEY, CDR2 SVGAGI. For the CDR3, the DNA is TGTGCCAGCAGGGTGAACACTGAAGCTTTCTTT. Protein product: CASRVNTEAFF.